The 12 T cell receptor beta chains below all came from one sample that was sequenced in a study of cytomegalovirus exposure and HLA in healthy donors. Primers included in the PCR were 60 Vbeta and 13 Jbeta primers. TCRdb's copy holds only in-frame clones and misses some; the assay was immunoSEQ multiplex PCR. Across about 200,000 clones, the top ten clones capture approximately 6.5% of the sample. The sequenced sample consisted of PBMCs. All receptors derive from a man aged 25 to 45 in good health and CMV-seronegative.

The chain carries TRBV28 and TRBJ2-2, with D perhaps TRBD2 (6 bases). CDR3 size: 15 residues. V lost 4 bases to trimming and J lost 5 bases, with 14 bases between them. Germline V gene sequence: CDR1 MDHEN, CDR2 SYDVKM. The CDR3 loop is CASSWPPGVTGELFF. The CDR3 nucleotides read TGTGCCAGCAGTTGGCCTCCGGGAGTTACCGGGGAGCTGTTTTTT. The entire variable domain, with the rest obtained from reference TRBV28 and TRBJ2-2, is as follows: DVKVTQSSRYLVKRTGEKVFLECVQDMDHENMFWYRQDPGLGLRLIYFSYDVKMKEKGDIPEGYSVSREKKERFSLILESASTNQTSMYLCASSWPPGVTGELFFGEGSRLTVL.

This sequence joins TRBV11-2 and TRBJ1-4, with D uncertain. There are 13 residues in the CDR3. Germline CDR1 reads SGHAT; CDR2 reads FQNNGV. Between the trimmed V and J ends, which lost 1 base and 4 bases, there was a span of 4 bases. The CDR3 loop is CASSLGLNEKLFF. As DNA, the CDR3 is TGTGCCAGCAGCTTAGGTCTTAATGAAAAACTGTTTTTT.

The J gene is TRBJ2-5, the V gene TRBV5-4; 7 bases line up with TRBD1. This CDR3 is built from 16 residues. Trimming at V came to 4 bases and at J to 7 bases, leaving 16 bases not matched to a gene. From germline, CDR1 is SGHNT and CDR2 YYREEE (reference sequence). The CDR3 here is CASSPGPGQTLGTQYF. DNA for the CDR3: TGTGCCAGCAGCCCAGGCCCGGGACAGACGTTAGGGACCCAGTACTTC.

The V gene is TRBV6-5, the J gene TRBJ2-3; tentative D call: TRBD2 (6 bases). The CDR3 runs 16 residues. V lost 0 bases, J lost 5 bases, and 15 bases lay in between. The germline V gene encodes CDR1 MNHEY and CDR2 SVGAGI. CDR3 coding DNA: TGTGCCAGCAGTTACTCGACGCCTAGCGCTATAGATACGCAGTATTTT. It yields the protein CASSYSTPSAIDTQYF.

The gene calls are TRBV7-3 and TRBJ2-2, with D hard to call. The CDR3 length is 14 residues. The germline V gene encodes CDR1 SGHTA and CDR2 FQGTGA. Trimming cost V 5 bases and J 0 bases, with 7 bases left between them. The CDR3 region has the DNA TGTGCCAGCAGCCGAGGAGCGAACACCGGGGAGCTGTTTTTT. This translates into CASSRGANTGELFF.

The chain links TRBV6-1 to TRBJ2-4, with D perhaps matching TRBD1 (6 bases). The V and J ends lost 4 bases and 13 bases respectively, with 17 bases between them. Germline CDR1 is MNHNS and CDR2 is SASEGT. The CDR3 is made up of 13 amino acids. The CDR3 sequence: CASSVFIRDNQYF. CDR3 coding DNA: TGTGCCAGCAGTGTTTTCATCCGGGACAACCAGTACTTC.

The chain uses TRBV4-1 and TRBJ1-4; D might be TRBD1 (6 bases). Trimming left V 4 bases short and J 4 bases short, with 19 bases between. The CDR3 is 17 amino acids. Per the germline V gene, CDR1 is MGHRA and CDR2 is YSYEKL. Here the CDR3 reads CASSPLFQGGGNEKLFF. The CDR3 DNA reads as TGCGCCAGCAGCCCCCTCTTCCAGGGAGGGGGTAATGAAAAACTGTTTTTT.

This chain uses TRBV7-3 with TRBJ1-5; D is uncertain. Trimming shortened V by 4 bases and J by 0 bases, and 16 bases separated the two germline ends. The CDR3 spans 17 residues. CDR1 and CDR2 (germline): SGHTA, FQGTGA. CDR3 residues: CASSYCQVPPSNQPQHF. The DNA of the CDR3 is TGTGCCAGCAGCTATTGCCAGGTACCCCCTAGCAATCAGCCCCAGCATTTT.

This chain uses TRBV4-1 with TRBJ1-1; D is undetermined. Trimming took 0 bases from V and 0 from J, leaving 11 bases between them. This CDR3 is 16 amino acids long. Germline assignment: CDR1 MGHRA and CDR2 YSYEKL. CDR3 protein: CASSQDPGYMNTEAFF. The CDR3 nucleotides read TGCGCCAGCAGCCAAGATCCAGGATACATGAACACTGAAGCTTTCTTT.

The chain links TRBV10-2 to TRBJ1-1; 8 bases agree with TRBD1. CDR1 is WSHSY and CDR2 is SAAADI in the germline V gene. The CDR3 has 14 residues. Unmatched junction bases numbered 4, after V lost 4 bases and J lost 3 bases. CDR3 DNA: TGCGCCAGCAGTGTTGTGACAGGGGACACTGAAGCTTTCTTT. This translates into CASSVVTGDTEAFF.

CDR3 nucleotide sequence: TGCGCCAGCAGCCCTCTCCAAGACTTGACAGGAAACAACACTGAAGCTTTCTTT. Encoded protein: CASSPLQDLTGNNTEAFF. This chain uses TRBV4-3 with TRBJ1-1; perhaps TRBD1 as D (6 bases). V was shortened by 4 bases and J by 2 bases, with 23 bases between the two germline ends. Germline CDR1 LGHNA, CDR2 YSLEER. The CDR3 is made up of 18 amino acids.

This sequence joins TRBV5-5 and TRBJ2-3, with TRBD1 matching over 9 bases. V dropped 3 bases and J dropped 5; count of bases not matched to a gene: 7. The CDR3 extends over 15 amino acids. Germline CDR1 SGHKS, CDR2 YYEKEE (reference sequence). The CDR3 loop is CASSSTGGRGDTQYF. The CDR3 nucleotides read TGTGCCAGCAGCTCGACAGGGGGAAGAGGAGATACGCAGTATTTT.